This TCR beta chain stems from a study of control samples from healthy donors and cancer patients. The data were produced by immunoSEQ multiplex PCR, yet TCRdb's version contains in-frame clones alone and is incomplete. This sample has 95,000 to 100,000 clones, with 75% to 90% found just once. Germline assignment: CDR1 KGHDR and CDR2 SFDVKD. The CDR3 is 17 amino acids. Germline trimming cut 4 bases from V and 2 bases from J; bases unmatched to any gene: 6. The sequencing sample was made of blood. This TCR derives from a man aged 25 to 40 in good health. This chain connects TRBV24-1 to TRBJ2-5; 13 nucleotides align to TRBD2. The CDR3 DNA follows: TGTGCCACCAGTGAGGGGGGACTAGCGGGGCGACAAGAGACCCAGTACTTC. The encoded protein is CATSEGGLAGRQETQYF.